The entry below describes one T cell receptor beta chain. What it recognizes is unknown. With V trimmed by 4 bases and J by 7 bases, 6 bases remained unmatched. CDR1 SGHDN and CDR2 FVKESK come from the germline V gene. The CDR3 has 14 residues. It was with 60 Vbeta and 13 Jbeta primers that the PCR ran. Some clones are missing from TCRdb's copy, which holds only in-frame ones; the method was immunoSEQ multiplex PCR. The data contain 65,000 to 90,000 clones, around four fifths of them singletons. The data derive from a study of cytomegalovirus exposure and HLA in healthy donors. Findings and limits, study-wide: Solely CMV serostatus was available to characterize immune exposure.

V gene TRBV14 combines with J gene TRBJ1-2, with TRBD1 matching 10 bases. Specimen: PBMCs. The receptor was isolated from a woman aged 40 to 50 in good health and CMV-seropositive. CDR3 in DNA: TGTGCCAGCAGCCTTCGGACAGGGGGTCTTGGCTACACCTTC. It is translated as CASSLRTGGLGYTF.